The rows below give T cell receptor beta chains drawn from one sample of a study of T cell repertoires in cytomegalovirus infection. The antigens of these receptors remain unknown. TCRdb reprocessed the reads with MiXCR, giving one entry per CDR3 protein. The sample contains around 770,000 distinct CDR3 sequences, just under 30% of which appear only once. This material consisted of cultured CD8+ T cells from PBMCs, taken from culture after CMV antigen stimulation. The receptors come from a human donor in good health (CMV status not recorded). Some clones in this sample may be carry-over from other donors' samples. Both conserved end residues are part of each CDR3. The D gene is left open where the match is weak. Clone size is not always given. Where it is, it says once, few, many or a class for expanded clones.

many,TRBD1,TRBV7-6,TRBJ1-5,TGTGCCAGCAGCTCGGGACAGGGGGCCTTGCTGCTGCATTTT,CASSSGQGALLLHF
.,.,TRBV6-8,TRBJ2-1,TGTGCCAGCAGTTACTCGGAATGGGCAGGGGTCTACAATGAGCAGTTCTTC,CASSYSEWAGVYNEQFF
.,.,TRBV18,TRBJ2-5,TGTGCCAGCTCACCACCCCAGGGCGGATACCAAGAGACCCAGTACTTC,CASSPPQGGYQETQYF
.,.,TRBV29-1,TRBJ2-2,TGCAGCGTTGTGGGAGAAAAGGGAATCGGGGAGCTGTTTTTT,CSVVGEKGIGELFF
.,.,TRBV6-2/TRBV6-3,TRBJ2-6,TGTGCCAGCAGACCCGGGGCGACTGGGGCCAACGTCCTGACTTTC,CASRPGATGANVLTF
many,TRBD1,TRBV27,TRBJ1-2,TGTGCCAGCAGTTCGGACAGGTTATATGGCTACACCTTC,CASSSDRLYGYTF
.,.,TRBV7-2,TRBJ1-5,TGTGCCAGCAGCTACGGACACGGGACTCAGCCCCAGCATTTT,CASSYGHGTQPQHF
.,TRBD2,TRBV7-9,TRBJ2-1,TGTGCCAGCAGCTTACAGCGGGGGTCCTACAATGAGCAGTTCTTC,CASSLQRGSYNEQFF
.,.,TRBV9,TRBJ2-1,TGTGCCAGCAGCCCCGGGGGTGCCTATACGAATGAGCAGTTCTTC,CASSPGGAYTNEQFF
.,TRBD2,TRBV7-9,TRBJ2-1,TGTGCCAGCAGCTTAGTGGGACTACAGTACGATGAGCAGTTCTTC,CASSLVGLQYDEQFF
.,.,TRBV10-3,TRBJ1-1,TGTGCCATCAGTGCAACAGTGATGGACACTGAAGCTTTCTTT,CAISATVMDTEAFF
many,.,TRBV6-2/TRBV6-3,TRBJ2-1,TGTGCCAGCAGTTTAGGGCCAGGGGATTTCTACAATGAGCAGTTCTTC,CASSLGPGDFYNEQFF
few,.,TRBV9,TRBJ1-5,TGTGCCAGCAGCGTAGACAGGGCTGGAGGGGACCAGCCCCAGCATTTT,CASSVDRAGGDQPQHF
.,.,TRBV4-2,TRBJ2-1,TGTGCCAGCAGCCACTTAGGGGTGGGGGCGAACAATGAGCAGTTCTTC,CASSHLGVGANNEQFF
many,.,TRBV7-6,TRBJ1-3,TGTGCCAGCAGCTTCCCAATGGACAGCGGCCTAAACACCATATATTTT,CASSFPMDSGLNTIYF
.,.,TRBV12-3/TRBV12-4,TRBJ1-6,TGTGCCAGCAGTCCCCGCTCCTATAATTCACCCCTCCACTTT,CASSPRSYNSPLHF
.,TRBD1,TRBV19,TRBJ1-5,TGTGCCAGTAGTAGAGGGGACAGGGGGCGCGTCCATTTT,CASSRGDRGRVHF
few,.,TRBV7-8,TRBJ1-4,TGTGCCAGCAGCTTAACGCCCGCAACTAATGAAAAACTGTTTTTT,CASSLTPATNEKLFF
few,.,TRBV7-9,TRBJ1-4,TGTGCCAGCAGTTCTAGGGGCCCCCCGACTAATGAAAAACTGTTTTTT,CASSSRGPPTNEKLFF
few,.,TRBV6-2/TRBV6-3,TRBJ2-1,TGTGCCAGCAACCACTACGGGGATTACAATGAGCAGTTCTTC,CASNHYGDYNEQFF
.,.,TRBV27,TRBJ2-1,TGTGCCAGCAGTTTCTCCCCGGGGAATGAGCAGTTCTTC,CASSFSPGNEQFF
few,.,TRBV5-1,TRBJ2-3,TGCGCCAGCAGCCTGAGGGGCCGAGGGGACTCCACGGATACGCAGTATTTT,CASSLRGRGDSTDTQYF
few,TRBD1,TRBV12-3/TRBV12-4,TRBJ2-1,TGTGCCAGCAGCAGCGAGGACAGGGGCTTTCTTGACTCCTACAATGAGCAGTTCTTC,CASSSEDRGFLDSYNEQFF
few,TRBD1,TRBV6-1,TRBJ1-1,TGTGCCAGCAGTGAAACCACCCGAAGGGACAGGACGAACACTGAAGCTTTCTTT,CASSETTRRDRTNTEAFF
few,TRBD1,TRBV27,TRBJ1-1,TGTGCCAGCAGTTTTAGTACAGGGGATTATGTAGCTGAAGCTTTCTTT,CASSFSTGDYVAEAFF
medium-sized,.,TRBV6-5,TRBJ1-6,TGTGCCAGCAGTTACTGGGGGGTGGGATTGGATAATTCACCCCTCCACTTT,CASSYWGVGLDNSPLHF
.,.,TRBV4-1,TRBJ1-1,TGCGCCAGCAGCCAAGATGCAGGGCCGGGTACTGAAGCTTTCTTT,CASSQDAGPGTEAFF
.,.,TRBV19,TRBJ1-1,TGTGCCAGTAGCCGAGGGACGTACTGGGCCACTGAAGCTTTCTTT,CASSRGTYWATEAFF
few,.,TRBV11-2,TRBJ2-3,TGTGCCAGCAGCTCATTACGTGGGGTGTTCACAGATACGCAGTATTTT,CASSSLRGVFTDTQYF
few,.,TRBV6-6,TRBJ2-2,TGTGCCAGCAGTTACGAGGTTCGGGACATACGTGCAGGGTGGACCGGGGAGCTGTTTTTT,CASSYEVRDIRAGWTGELFF
.,.,TRBV27,TRBJ2-2,TGTGCCAGCAGTTTACTGACAGGAAGCCCCGGGGAGCTGTTTTTT,CASSLLTGSPGELFF
few,TRBD2,TRBV27,TRBJ2-1,TGTGCCAGCATTGCCGCGGGGGGCCTTTACAATGAGCAGTTCTTC,CASIAAGGLYNEQFF
.,TRBD1,TRBV7-4,TRBJ2-7,TGTGTCAGCAGCCTGACAGGGGGCTCCCTCTACGAGCAGTACTTC,CVSSLTGGSLYEQYF
.,.,TRBV7-9,TRBJ1-1,TGTGCCAGCAGCTTAGTTTCCCTTCTGAACACTGAAGCTTTCTTT,CASSLVSLLNTEAFF
many,.,TRBV7-2,TRBJ2-1,TGTGCCAGCAGCTTAGAAATGCAGGGGAAGTTCTTC,CASSLEMQGKFF
many,.,TRBV12-3/TRBV12-4,TRBJ2-3,TGTGCCAGCAGTTTCGCAGATACGCAGTATTTT,CASSFADTQYF
.,.,TRBV27,TRBJ1-5,TGTGCCAGCAGTTTTTCTACAGAGGGTAATCAGCCCCAGCATTTT,CASSFSTEGNQPQHF
few,TRBD1,TRBV7-6,TRBJ1-1,TGTGCCAGCAGCCCCCGGGACAGGGGGATCACTGAAGCTTTCTTT,CASSPRDRGITEAFF
.,TRBD1,TRBV3-1,TRBJ1-5,TGTGCCAGCAGCCAAGATACAGGGGAGCGTCAGCCCCAGCATTTT,CASSQDTGERQPQHF
.,TRBD1,TRBV27,TRBJ1-1,TGTGCCAGCAGTTTATCATACAGGGGGATGAACACTGAAGCTTTCTTT,CASSLSYRGMNTEAFF
.,TRBD1,TRBV6-2/TRBV6-3,TRBJ1-1,TGTGCCAGCAGTTACAAGGACAGGGACACTGAAGCTTTCTTT,CASSYKDRDTEAFF
few,TRBD1,TRBV27,TRBJ1-1,TGTGCCAGCAGTACCCAACAGGGGGCAGGCACTGAAGCTTTCTTT,CASSTQQGAGTEAFF
many,.,TRBV7-6,TRBJ2-1,TGTGCCAGCAGCCTGGACTTTGGCTCCTACAATGAGCAGTTCTTC,CASSLDFGSYNEQFF